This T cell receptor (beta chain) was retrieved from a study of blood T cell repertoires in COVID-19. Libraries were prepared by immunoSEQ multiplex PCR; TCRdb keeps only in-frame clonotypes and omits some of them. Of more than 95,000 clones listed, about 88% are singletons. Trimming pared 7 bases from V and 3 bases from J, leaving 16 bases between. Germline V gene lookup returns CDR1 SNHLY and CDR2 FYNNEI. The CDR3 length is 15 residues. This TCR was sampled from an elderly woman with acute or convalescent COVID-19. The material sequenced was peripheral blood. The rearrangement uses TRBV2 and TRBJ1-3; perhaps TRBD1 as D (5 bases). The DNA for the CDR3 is TGTGCCAGCACTCGTTTCGGGACTTTTGGAAACACCATATATTTT. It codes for CASTRFGTFGNTIYF.